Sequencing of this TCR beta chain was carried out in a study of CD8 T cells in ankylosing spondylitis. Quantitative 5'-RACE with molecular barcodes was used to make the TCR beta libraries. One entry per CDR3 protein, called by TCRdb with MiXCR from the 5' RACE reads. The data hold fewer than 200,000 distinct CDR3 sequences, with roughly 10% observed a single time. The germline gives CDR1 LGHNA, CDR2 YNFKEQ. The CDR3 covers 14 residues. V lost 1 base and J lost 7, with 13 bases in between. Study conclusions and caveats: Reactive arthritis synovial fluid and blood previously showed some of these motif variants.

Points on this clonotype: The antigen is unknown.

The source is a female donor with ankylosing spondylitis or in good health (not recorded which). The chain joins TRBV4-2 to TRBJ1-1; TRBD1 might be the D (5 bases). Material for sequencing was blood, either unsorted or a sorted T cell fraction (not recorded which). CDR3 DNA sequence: TGTGCCAGCAGCCAAGGGGGGAGAGGCAATGAAGCTTTCTTT. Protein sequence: CASSQGGRGNEAFF.